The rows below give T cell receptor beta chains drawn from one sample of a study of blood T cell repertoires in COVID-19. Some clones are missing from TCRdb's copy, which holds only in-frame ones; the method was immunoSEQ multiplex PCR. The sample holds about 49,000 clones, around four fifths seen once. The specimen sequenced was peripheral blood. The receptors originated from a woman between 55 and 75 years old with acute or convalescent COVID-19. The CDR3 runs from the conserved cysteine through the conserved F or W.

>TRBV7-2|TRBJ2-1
CASSRVVAGANFGQFF
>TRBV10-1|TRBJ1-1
CASSESGRGTEAFF
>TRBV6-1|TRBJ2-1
CASSEAIQAPGNEQFF
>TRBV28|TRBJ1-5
CATGEYSNQPQHF
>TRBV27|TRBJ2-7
CASGRDRGTYEQYF
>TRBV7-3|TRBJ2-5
CASSSSSTETQYF
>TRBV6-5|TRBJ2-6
CASTQSGANVLTF
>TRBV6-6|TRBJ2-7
CASSYSGETYEQYF
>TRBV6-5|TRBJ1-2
CASSVKGKAYGYTF
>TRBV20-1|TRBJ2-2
CSASSGNTGELFF
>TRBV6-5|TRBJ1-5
CASRTGGLSNQPQHF
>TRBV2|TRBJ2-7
CASSTTGPDLLSQYF
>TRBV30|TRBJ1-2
CAWSGGGRGLRYFYGYTF
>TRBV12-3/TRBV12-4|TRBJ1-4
CASNLQNNEKLFF
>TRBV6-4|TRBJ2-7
CASSLAGKVYEQYF
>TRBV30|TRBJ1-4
CACQSVGEANEKLFF
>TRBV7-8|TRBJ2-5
CASSSDRVQETQYF
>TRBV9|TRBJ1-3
CASSVGTVSGNTIYF
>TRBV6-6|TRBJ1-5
CASSYLSADQPQHF
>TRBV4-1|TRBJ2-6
CASSQKGAGANVLTF
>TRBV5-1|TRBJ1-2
CASSLGQGKNYGYTF
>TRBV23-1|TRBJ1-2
CASSQFTGCDGYTF
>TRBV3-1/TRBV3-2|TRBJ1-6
CASSQDGQGGNSPLHF
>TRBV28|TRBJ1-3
CASSTSGGGEGNTIYF
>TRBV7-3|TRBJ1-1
CASSLSGGTEAFF
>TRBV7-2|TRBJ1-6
CASSSGGPGSYNSPLHF
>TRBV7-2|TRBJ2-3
CASSFGQGITDTQYF
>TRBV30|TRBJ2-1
CAWSGQRRQFF
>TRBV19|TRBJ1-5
CASSGRQGALQPQHF
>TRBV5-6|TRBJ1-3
CASSFGDRVGNTIYF
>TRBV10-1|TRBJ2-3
CASDYVVTQYF
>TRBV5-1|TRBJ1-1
CASSLVSQGRSMNTEAFF
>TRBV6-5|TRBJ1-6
CASSDSGPLHF
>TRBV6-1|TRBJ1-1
CASSETPQTRGGTEAFF
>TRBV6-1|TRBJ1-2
CASSDQSRQGGGYTF
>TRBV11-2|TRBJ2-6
CASSLVMGAGANVLTF